Following are 18 T cell receptor beta chains from one sample sequenced in a study of blood T cell repertoires in COVID-19. Clones were sequenced by immunoSEQ multiplex PCR, and TCRdb holds only the in-frame ones, with some missing. The repertoire has about 300,000 clones, 85% of them found once; the top ten carry about 14%. Specimen: peripheral blood. All receptors come from a human donor in a cohort sampled during active COVID-19.

The chain has TRBV9 and TRBJ2-1; TRBD2 matches at 9 bases. V lost 2 bases, J lost 6 bases, and 9 bases stayed unmatched. Germline CDR1 and CDR2: SGDLS and YYNGEE. The CDR3 extends over 16 amino acids. The CDR3, as DNA: TGTGCCAGCAGCGTCGCCGATCTGCGGGAGGGCAATGAGCAGTTCTTC. Protein sequence: CASSVADLREGNEQFF.

The V and J genes are TRBV19 and TRBJ2-1, with TRBD2 matching 15 bases. Germline-derived CDR1 and CDR2 are LNHDA and SQIVND (reference sequence). V shed 6 bases and J 7 bases; nucleotides not matched to a gene: 7. The CDR3 is 16 residues long. This CDR3 is CASRNPGLAGGNEQFF. CDR3 nucleotide sequence: TGTGCCAGTAGAAATCCGGGACTAGCGGGAGGAAATGAGCAGTTCTTC.

The V and J genes are TRBV28 and TRBJ2-7; tentatively, D is TRBD1 (6 bases). Germline CDR1 and CDR2: MDHEN and SYDVKM. V was trimmed by 6 bases and J by 0 bases, leaving 15 bases between them. The length of the CDR3 is 15 residues. CDR3: CASSPGTPSSYEQYF. CDR3 bases: TGTGCCAGCAGCCCCGGGACACCAAGCTCCTACGAGCAGTACTTC.

This clone was detected only a few times. The chain recombines TRBV6-1 with TRBJ2-6; D is possibly TRBD1 (5 bases). V lost 4 bases and J 0 bases, leaving 10 bases between the germline ends. The CDR3 consists of 16 residues. Germline-derived CDR1 and CDR2 are MNHNS and SASEGT. The CDR3: CASSGRQSSGANVLTF. The CDR3, as DNA: TGTGCCAGCAGTGGGCGACAGAGCTCTGGGGCCAACGTCCTGACTTTC.

The rearrangement uses TRBV29-1 and TRBJ2-2; 7 bases map to TRBD1. Germline V gene data show CDR1 as SQVTM and CDR2 as ANQGSEA. There are 14 residues in the CDR3. Trimming removed 7 bases from V and 4 bases from J; junction bases left unmatched: 9. CDR3 nucleotides: TGCAGCGCCCAAGGGTCAGGGGGCACCGGGGAGCTGTTTTTT. It translates to CSAQGSGGTGELFF.

The CDR3 here is CATRGLAGTQYF. CDR3 sequence (DNA): TGTGCCACCAGGGGACTCGCAGGGACCCAGTACTTC. The J gene is TRBJ2-5, the V gene TRBV24-1; perhaps TRBD2 as D (6 bases). V was cut by 7 bases and J by 7 bases, with 12 bases left in between. This CDR3 comprises 12 residues. Looked up from germline, CDR1 is KGHDR and CDR2 is SFDVKD.

The J gene is TRBJ1-2, the V gene TRBV3-1 (or the pseudogene TRBV3-2), with D perhaps matching TRBD1 (6 bases). Germline CDR1 reads LGHDT; CDR2 reads YNNKEL (reference sequence). Trimming removed 4 bases from V and 4 bases from J, with 10 bases in between. The CDR3 is 13 residues long. CDR3 protein: CASSPRGGYGYTF. CDR3 in DNA: TGTGCCAGCAGCCCGAGGGGGGGCTATGGCTACACCTTC.

The chain joins TRBV28 to TRBJ2-5, with 7 nucleotides matching TRBD1. Germline CDR1 MDHEN, CDR2 SYDVKM. The V and J ends lost 10 bases and 7 bases, in that order; junction bases with no gene match: 9. This CDR3 comprises 12 residues. CDR3 residues: CATRQGMGTQYF. CDR3 sequence (DNA): TGTGCCACCCGACAGGGTATGGGGACCCAGTACTTC.

The chain uses TRBV21-1 and TRBJ2-3; the table's D call of TRBD2 was not tested on the DNA. TRBV21-1 constitutes a pseudogene. This CDR3 region has 16 residues. The CDR3 nucleotides read TGTGCCAGCAGCAAAGGATGGGGGGTCGGAGGAGATACGCAGTATTTT. Translation: CASSKGWGVGGDTQYF.

In its sample, this clone was seen a few times. The gene calls are TRBV4-1 and TRBJ1-2; D unclear. Germline assignment: CDR1 MGHRA and CDR2 YSYEKL. The length of the CDR3 is 15 residues. Trimming shortened V by 5 bases and J by 4 bases, and 17 bases separated the two germline ends. As DNA, the CDR3 is TGCGCCAGCAGCACTATATTTAGGCGCGGCTATGGCTACACCTTC. It encodes CASSTIFRRGYGYTF.

The chain has TRBV7-9 and TRBJ2-5; TRBD2 might be the D (6 bases). Germline assignment: CDR1 SEHNR and CDR2 FQNEAQ (reference sequence). The length of the CDR3 is 15 residues. Trimming cost V 1 base and J 5 bases, with 14 bases left between them. The CDR3 region is CASSLGLGLSETQYF. CDR3 nucleotides: TGTGCCAGCAGCTTAGGACTTGGACTATCGGAGACCCAGTACTTC.

The V and J genes are TRBV24-1 and TRBJ2-2, with D perhaps TRBD1 (5 bases). V was pared by 3 bases and J by 1 base, with 14 bases between. The CDR3 is made up of 17 amino acids. The germline CDR1 and CDR2 sequences are KGHDR and SFDVKD. CDR3 loop: CATSDATGNGNTGELFF. The CDR3 DNA reads as TGTGCCACCAGTGATGCCACAGGCAACGGGAACACCGGGGAGCTGTTTTTT.

This chain joins TRBV2 and TRBJ1-1, with D possibly being TRBD1 (5 bases). The CDR3 runs to 15 residues. Germline V gene sequence: CDR1 SNHLY, CDR2 FYNNEI. The ends were cut back, 5 bases at V and 5 bases at J, with 18 bases in the middle. The CDR3 DNA sequence: TGTGCCAGCAGTCCCCACCGGGACTTGGTGACTGAAGCTTTCTTT. Amino acids: CASSPHRDLVTEAFF.

The chain links TRBV6-1 to TRBJ1-5; 7 nucleotides match TRBD1. Unmatched junction bases numbered 5, after V lost 0 bases and J lost 6 bases. Germline V lookup: CDR1 MNHNS, CDR2 SASEGT. This CDR3 spans 15 amino acids. The chain's CDR3 is CASSEALGGGQPQHF. CDR3 coding DNA: TGTGCCAGCAGTGAAGCGCTAGGGGGCGGTCAGCCCCAGCATTTT.

The chain has TRBV18 and TRBJ2-7, with a tentative D call TRBD2 (5 bases). V lost 2 bases, J lost 2 bases, and 13 bases lay in between. Germline V gene sequence: CDR1 KGHSH, CDR2 LQKENI. This CDR3 has 15 amino acids. In nucleotides, the CDR3 is TGTGCCAGCTCACCAGCTCTGAGGGAACCCTACGAGCAGTACTTC. It codes for CASSPALREPYEQYF.

This clone was detected only once. The chain recombines TRBV7-8 with TRBJ1-1, with 8 bases matching TRBD1. V dropped 4 bases and J dropped 10; count of bases not matched to a gene: 17. The CDR3 length is 16 residues. Germline assignment: CDR1 SGHVS and CDR2 FQNEAQ. The CDR3 bases are TGTGCCAGCAGCTCGGAGGGACAGGCCACCCCCGCGGGAGCTTTCTTT. It encodes CASSSEGQATPAGAFF.

The chain joins TRBV4-1 to TRBJ2-5, with a tentative D call TRBD1 (6 bases). Trimming shortened V by 2 bases and J by 5 bases, and 12 bases separated the two germline ends. This CDR3 has 14 amino acids. CDR1 and CDR2 (germline): MGHRA, YSYEKL. Here the CDR3 reads CASSQQQGDETQYF. Here the CDR3 DNA reads TGCGCCAGCAGCCAACAACAGGGCGATGAGACCCAGTACTTC.

This clone was observed a handful of times. This chain uses TRBV7-2 with TRBJ1-2; a weak D match, TRBD1 (5 bases). The CDR3 loop spans 16 amino acids. Trimming took 1 base from V and 8 from J, leaving 20 bases between them. Germline CDR1 is SGHTA and CDR2 is FQGNSA. The CDR3 protein is CASSLDAGSGPRGYTF. In DNA form, the CDR3 reads TGTGCCAGCAGCTTAGACGCAGGGTCAGGGCCTAGGGGCTACACCTTC.